The clone carrying this T cell receptor beta chain came up many times. MiXCR, run by TCRdb on the RT-PCR reads, gives a single entry per CDR3 protein. The sample holds about 570,000 distinct CDR3 sequences; approximately 11% are singletons and the top ten take 8% to 13%. Per the germline V gene, CDR1 is SGHAT and CDR2 is FQNNGV. Trimming left V 5 bases short and J 7 bases short, with 11 bases between. The length of the CDR3 is 13 residues. This record comes from a study of response to subunit inactivated influenza vaccine. The same data also contributed to another study, on T cells expressing NK-cell markers. According to that study: Production of TCR beta cDNA relied on 5'RACE template switching with UMIs. Underlying the TCR beta repertoires were sorted CD3+CD56+NKG2C+, CD3+CD56+NKG2C- and CD3+CD56-NKG2C+ T cells. One of the eight sequenced donors was seronegative, whereas the other seven were HCMV-seropositive. About six donors carried dominant NKG2C+ clonotypes that made up roughly 1.0-7.5% of their CD8+ T cells. Several donors' CD3+CD56-NKG2C+ cells were dominated by the same clonotypes.

This clonotype was obtained from a man between 50 and 59 years old who received an inactivated influenza vaccine. Sample: PBMCs from blood, taken on the day of vaccination. V and J are TRBV11-2 and TRBJ1-4, with D possibly matching TRBD1 (5 bases). CDR3 loop: CASSGPGAEKLFF. The CDR3 DNA follows: TGTGCCAGCAGCGGACCCGGGGCTGAAAAACTGTTTTTT. Looking up the rest from reference TRBV11-2 and TRBJ1-4 gives the full variable domain: EAGVAQSPRYKIIEKRQSVAFWCNPISGHATLYWYQQILGQGPKLLIQFQNNGVVDDSQLPKDRFSAERLKGVDSTLKIQPAKLEDSAVYLCASSGPGAEKLFFGSGTQLSVL.